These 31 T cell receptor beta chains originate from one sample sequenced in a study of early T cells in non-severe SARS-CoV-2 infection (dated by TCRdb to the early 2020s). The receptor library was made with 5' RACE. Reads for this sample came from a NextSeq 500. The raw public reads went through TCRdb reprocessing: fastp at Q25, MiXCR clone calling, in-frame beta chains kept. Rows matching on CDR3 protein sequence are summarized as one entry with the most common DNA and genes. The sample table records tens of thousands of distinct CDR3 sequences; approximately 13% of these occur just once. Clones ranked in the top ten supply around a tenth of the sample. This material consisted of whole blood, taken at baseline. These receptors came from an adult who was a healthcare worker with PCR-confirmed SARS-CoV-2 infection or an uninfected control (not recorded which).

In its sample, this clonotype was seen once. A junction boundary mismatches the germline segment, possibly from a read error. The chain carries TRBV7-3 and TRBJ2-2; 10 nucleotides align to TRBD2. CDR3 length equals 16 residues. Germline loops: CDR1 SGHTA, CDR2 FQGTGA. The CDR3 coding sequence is TGTGCCAGCAGCGTAACCGGGACTAGCGCCACCGGGGAGCTGTTTTTT. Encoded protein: CASSVTGTSATGELFF.

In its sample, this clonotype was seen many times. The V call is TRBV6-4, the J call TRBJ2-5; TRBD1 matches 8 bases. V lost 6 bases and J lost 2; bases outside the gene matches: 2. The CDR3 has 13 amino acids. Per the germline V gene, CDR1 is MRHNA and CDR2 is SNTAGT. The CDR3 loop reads CASRGQGQETQYF. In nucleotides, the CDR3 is TGTGCCAGCAGAGGACAGGGACAAGAGACCCAGTACTTC.

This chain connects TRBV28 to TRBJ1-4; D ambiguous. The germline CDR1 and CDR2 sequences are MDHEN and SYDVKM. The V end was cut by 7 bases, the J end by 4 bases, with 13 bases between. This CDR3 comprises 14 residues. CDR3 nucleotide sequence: TGTGCCAGCACCCCCCGTGGTGGTAATGAAAAACTGTTTTTT. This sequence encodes CASTPRGGNEKLFF.

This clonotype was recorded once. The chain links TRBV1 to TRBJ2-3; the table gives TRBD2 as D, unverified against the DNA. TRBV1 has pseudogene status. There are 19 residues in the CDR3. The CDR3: CTSSSRRELEVVIADTQYF. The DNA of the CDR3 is TGCACCAGCAGCTCCAGGCGGGAGCTCGAGGTTGTGATAGCAGATACGCAGTATTTT.

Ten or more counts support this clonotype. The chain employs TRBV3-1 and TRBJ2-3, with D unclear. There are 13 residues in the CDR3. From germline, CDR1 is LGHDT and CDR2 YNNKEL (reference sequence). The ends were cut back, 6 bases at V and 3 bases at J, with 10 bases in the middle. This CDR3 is CASRLRSTDTQYF. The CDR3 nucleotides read TGTGCCAGCAGGCTAAGGTCAACAGATACGCAGTATTTT.

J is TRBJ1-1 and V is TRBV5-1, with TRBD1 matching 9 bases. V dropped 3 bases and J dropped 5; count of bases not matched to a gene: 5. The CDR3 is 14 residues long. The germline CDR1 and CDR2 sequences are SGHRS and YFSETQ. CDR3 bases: TGCGCCAGCAGCTCCACAGGGGGCAGGACTGAAGCTTTCTTT. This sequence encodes CASSSTGGRTEAFF.

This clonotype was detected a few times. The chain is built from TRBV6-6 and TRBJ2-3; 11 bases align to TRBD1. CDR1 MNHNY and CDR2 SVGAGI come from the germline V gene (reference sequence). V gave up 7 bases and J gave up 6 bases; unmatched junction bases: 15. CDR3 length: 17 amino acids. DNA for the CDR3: TGTGCCAGCACCACCGCGCCCCCGGGACAGGGGGGGGATACGCAGTATTTT. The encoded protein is CASTTAPPGQGGDTQYF.

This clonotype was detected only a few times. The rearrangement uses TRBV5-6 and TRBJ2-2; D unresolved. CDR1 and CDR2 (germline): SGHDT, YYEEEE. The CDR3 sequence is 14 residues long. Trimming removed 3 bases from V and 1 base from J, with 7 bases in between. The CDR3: CASSSIRNTGELFF. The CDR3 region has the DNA TGTGCCAGCAGCTCAATTAGGAACACCGGGGAGCTGTTTTTT.

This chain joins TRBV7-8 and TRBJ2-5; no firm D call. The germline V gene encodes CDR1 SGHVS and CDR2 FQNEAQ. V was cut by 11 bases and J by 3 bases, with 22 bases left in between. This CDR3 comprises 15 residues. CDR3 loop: CAGPRLVPQEETQYF. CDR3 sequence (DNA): TGTGCCGGACCTAGACTGGTCCCCCAGGAAGAGACCCAGTACTTC.

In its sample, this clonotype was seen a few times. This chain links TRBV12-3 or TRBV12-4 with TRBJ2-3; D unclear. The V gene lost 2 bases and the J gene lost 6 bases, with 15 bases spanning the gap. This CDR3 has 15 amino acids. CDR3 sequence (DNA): TGTGCCAGCAGTTTAAGGACCCGGGTCGGGGATACGCAGTATTTT. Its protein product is CASSLRTRVGDTQYF.

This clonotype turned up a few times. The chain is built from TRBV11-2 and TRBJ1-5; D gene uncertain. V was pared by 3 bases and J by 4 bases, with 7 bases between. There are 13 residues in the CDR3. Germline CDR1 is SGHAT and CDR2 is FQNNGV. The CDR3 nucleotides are TGTGCCAGCAGCTTGAACAGAAATCAGCCCCAGCATTTT. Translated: CASSLNRNQPQHF.

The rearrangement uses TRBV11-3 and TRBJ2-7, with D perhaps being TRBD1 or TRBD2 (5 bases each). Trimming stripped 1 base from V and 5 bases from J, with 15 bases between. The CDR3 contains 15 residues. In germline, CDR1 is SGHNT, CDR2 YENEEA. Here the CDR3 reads CASSLAGTAFHEQYF. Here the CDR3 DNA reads TGTGCCAGCAGCTTAGCCGGGACGGCCTTCCACGAGCAGTACTTC.

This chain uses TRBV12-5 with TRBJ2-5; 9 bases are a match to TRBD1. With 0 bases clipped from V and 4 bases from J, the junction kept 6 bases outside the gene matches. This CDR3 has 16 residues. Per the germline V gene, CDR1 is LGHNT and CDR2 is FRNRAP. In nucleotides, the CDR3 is TGTGCTAGTGGTTTGGTACGCGAGACAGGGGGAGAGACCCAGTACTTC. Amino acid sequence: CASGLVRETGGETQYF.

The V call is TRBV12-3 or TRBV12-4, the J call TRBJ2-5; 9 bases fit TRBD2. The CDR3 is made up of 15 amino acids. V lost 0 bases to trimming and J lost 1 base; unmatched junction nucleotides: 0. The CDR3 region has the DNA TGTGCCAGCAGTTTAGCGGGACTAGCCCAAGAGACCCAGTACTTC. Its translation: CASSLAGLAQETQYF.

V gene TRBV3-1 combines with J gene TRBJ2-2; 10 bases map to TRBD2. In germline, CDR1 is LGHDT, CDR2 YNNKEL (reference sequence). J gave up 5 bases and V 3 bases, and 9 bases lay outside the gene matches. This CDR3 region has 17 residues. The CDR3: CASSQPLAGVGTGELFF. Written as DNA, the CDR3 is TGTGCCAGCAGCCAGCCCCTAGCGGGGGTCGGAACCGGGGAGCTGTTTTTT.

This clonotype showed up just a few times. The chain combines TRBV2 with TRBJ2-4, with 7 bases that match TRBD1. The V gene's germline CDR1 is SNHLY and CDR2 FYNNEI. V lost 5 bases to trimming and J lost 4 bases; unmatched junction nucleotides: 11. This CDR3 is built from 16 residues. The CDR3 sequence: CASSYRGEFAKNIQYF. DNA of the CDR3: TGTGCCAGCAGTTACAGGGGAGAATTTGCTAAAAACATTCAGTACTTC.

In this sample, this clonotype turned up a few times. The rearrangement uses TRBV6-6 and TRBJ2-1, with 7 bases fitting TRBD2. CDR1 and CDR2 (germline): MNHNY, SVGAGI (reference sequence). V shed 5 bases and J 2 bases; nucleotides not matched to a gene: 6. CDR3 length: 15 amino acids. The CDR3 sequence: CASSTLGGAYNEQFF. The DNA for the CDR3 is TGTGCCAGCAGTACCCTTGGGGGGGCCTACAATGAGCAGTTCTTC.

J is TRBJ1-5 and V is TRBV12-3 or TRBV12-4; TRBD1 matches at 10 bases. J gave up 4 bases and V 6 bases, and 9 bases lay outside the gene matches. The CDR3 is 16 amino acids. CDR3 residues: CASSLRTGGENQPQHF. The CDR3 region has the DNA TGTGCCAGCAGCCTGCGGACAGGGGGGGAAAATCAGCCCCAGCATTTT.

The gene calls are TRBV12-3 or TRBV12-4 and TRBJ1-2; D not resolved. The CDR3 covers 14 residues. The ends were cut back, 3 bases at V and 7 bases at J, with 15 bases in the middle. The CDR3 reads CASSFVGISGGYTF. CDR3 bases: TGTGCCAGCAGTTTCGTAGGGATTTCGGGTGGCTACACCTTC.

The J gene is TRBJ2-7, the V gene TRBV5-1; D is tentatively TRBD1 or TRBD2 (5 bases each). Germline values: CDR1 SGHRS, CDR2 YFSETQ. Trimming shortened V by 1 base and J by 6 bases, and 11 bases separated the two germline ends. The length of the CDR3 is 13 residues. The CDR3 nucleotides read TGCGCCAGCAGCTTGCTGGGGGAGTCCGAGCAGTACTTC. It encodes CASSLLGESEQYF.

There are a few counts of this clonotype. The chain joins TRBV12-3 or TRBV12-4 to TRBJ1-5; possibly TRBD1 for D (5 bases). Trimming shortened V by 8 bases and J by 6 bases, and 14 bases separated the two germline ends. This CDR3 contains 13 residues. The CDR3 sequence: CASLSGAGQPQHF. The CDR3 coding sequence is TGTGCCAGCCTTTCCGGGGCCGGTCAGCCCCAGCATTTT.

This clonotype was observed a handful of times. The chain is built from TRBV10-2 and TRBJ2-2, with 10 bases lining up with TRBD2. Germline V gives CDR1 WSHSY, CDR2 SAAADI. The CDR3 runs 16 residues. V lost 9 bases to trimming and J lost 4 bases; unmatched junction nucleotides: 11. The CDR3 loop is CASDTGLAATTGELFF. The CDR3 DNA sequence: TGCGCCAGTGATACCGGACTAGCGGCTACCACCGGGGAGCTGTTTTTT.

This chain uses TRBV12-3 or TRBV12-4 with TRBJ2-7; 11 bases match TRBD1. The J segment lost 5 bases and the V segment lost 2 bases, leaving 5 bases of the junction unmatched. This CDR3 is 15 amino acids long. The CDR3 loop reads CASSLLDRGLDEQYF. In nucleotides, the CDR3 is TGTGCCAGCAGTTTACTGGACAGGGGGCTCGACGAGCAGTACTTC.

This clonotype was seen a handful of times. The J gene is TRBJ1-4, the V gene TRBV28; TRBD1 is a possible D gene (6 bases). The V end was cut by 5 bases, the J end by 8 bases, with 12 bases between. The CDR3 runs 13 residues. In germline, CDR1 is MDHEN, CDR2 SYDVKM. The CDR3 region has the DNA TGTGCCAGCAGTCCGGACAGCCAAGAAAAACTGTTTTTT. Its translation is CASSPDSQEKLFF.

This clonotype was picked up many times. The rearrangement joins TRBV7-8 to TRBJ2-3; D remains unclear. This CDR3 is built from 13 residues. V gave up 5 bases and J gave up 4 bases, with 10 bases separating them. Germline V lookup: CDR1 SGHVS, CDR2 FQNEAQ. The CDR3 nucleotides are TGTGCCAGCAGCCCCTACCGGGCAGATACGCAGTATTTT. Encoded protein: CASSPYRADTQYF.

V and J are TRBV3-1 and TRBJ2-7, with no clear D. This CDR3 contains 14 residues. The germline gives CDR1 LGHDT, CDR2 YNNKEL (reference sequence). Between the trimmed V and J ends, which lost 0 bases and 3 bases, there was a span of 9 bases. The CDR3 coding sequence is TGTGCCAGCAGCCAAGAAGCAGCCAGCTACGAGCAGTACTTC. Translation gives CASSQEAASYEQYF.

In DNA, the CDR3 is TGCGCCAGCAGTGAGTGGACTAGCGGGGGGGCCGATGAGCAGTTCTTC. Protein product: CASSEWTSGGADEQFF. The rearrangement links TRBV10-2 to TRBJ2-1, with TRBD2 matching 15 bases. This CDR3 has 16 residues. From germline, CDR1 is WSHSY and CDR2 SAAADI. J lost 8 bases, V lost 1 base, and 3 bases had no gene match.

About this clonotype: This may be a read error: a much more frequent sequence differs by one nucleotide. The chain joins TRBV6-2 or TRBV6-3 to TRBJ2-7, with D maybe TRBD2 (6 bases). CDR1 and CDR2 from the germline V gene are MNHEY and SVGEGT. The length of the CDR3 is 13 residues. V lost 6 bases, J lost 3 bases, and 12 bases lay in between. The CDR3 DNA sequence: TGTGCCAGCAGCCCGGGACTGAACTACGAGCAGTACTTC. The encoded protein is CASSPGLNYEQYF.

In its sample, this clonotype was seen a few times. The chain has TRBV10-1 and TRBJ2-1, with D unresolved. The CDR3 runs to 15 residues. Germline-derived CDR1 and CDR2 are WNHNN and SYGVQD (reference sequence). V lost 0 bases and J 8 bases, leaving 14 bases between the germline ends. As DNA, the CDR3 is TGCGCCAGCAGTGAGTCGCACACCTTGGAGCATGAGCAGTTCTTC. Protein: CASSESHTLEHEQFF.

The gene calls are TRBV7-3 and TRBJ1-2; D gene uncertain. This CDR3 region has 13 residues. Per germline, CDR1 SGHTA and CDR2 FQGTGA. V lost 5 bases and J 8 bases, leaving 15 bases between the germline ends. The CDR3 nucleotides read TGTGCCAGCAGCCGAGCCGGGAGCTCAGGCTACACCTTC. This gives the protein CASSRAGSSGYTF.

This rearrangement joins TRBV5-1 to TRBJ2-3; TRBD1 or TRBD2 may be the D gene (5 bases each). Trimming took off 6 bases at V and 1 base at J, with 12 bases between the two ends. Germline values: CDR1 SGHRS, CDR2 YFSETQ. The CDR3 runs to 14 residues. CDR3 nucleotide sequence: TGCGCCAGCACCCAGGGAGCAGGCACAGATACGCAGTATTTT. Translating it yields CASTQGAGTDTQYF.